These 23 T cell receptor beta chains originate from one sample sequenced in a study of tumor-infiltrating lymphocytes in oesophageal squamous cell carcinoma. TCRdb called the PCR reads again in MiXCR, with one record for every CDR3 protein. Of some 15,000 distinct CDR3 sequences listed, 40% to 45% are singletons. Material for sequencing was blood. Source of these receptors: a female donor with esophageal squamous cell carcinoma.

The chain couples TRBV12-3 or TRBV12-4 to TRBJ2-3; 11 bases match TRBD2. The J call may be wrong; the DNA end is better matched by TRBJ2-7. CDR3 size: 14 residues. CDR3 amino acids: CASKLAGAAYEQYF. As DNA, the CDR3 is TGTGCCAGCAAACTAGCGGGAGCGGCTTACGAGCAGTACTTC.

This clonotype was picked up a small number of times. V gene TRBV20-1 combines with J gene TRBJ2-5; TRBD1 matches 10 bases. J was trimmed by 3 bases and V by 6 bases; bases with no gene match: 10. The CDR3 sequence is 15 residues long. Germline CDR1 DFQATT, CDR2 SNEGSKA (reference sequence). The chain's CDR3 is CSAIPGQGREETQYF. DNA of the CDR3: TGCAGTGCCATTCCGGGACAGGGGAGGGAAGAGACCCAGTACTTC.

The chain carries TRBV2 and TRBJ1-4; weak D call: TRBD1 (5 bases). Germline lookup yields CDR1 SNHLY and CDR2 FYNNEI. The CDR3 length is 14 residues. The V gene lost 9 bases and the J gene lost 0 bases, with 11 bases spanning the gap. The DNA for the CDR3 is TGTGCCAGTCAAGGGACTCCAACTAATGAAAAACTGTTTTTT. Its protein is CASQGTPTNEKLFF. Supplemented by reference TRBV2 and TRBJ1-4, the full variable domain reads EPEVTQTPSHQVTQMGQEVILRCVPISNHLYFYWYRQILGQKVEFLVSFYNNEISEKSEIFDDQFSVERPDGSNFTLKIRSTKLEDSAMYFCASQGTPTNEKLFFGSGTQLSVL.

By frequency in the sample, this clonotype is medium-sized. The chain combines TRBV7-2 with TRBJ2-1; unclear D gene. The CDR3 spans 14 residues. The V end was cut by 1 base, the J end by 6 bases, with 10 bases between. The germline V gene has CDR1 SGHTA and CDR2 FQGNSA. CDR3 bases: TGTGCCAGCAGCTTAGGTTGGCTCTCCAATGAGCAGTTCTTC. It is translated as CASSLGWLSNEQFF. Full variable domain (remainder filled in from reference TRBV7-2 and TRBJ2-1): GAGVSQSPSNKVTEKGKDVELRCDPISGHTALYWYRQSLGQGLEFLIYFQGNSAPDKSGLPSDRFSAERTGGSVSTLTIQRTQQEDSAVYLCASSLGWLSNEQFFGPGTRLTVL.

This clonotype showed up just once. CDR3 nucleotides: TGTGCCAGCAGTTACTCGACCGTCGGAAATGAGCAGTTCTTC. Residues: CASSYSTVGNEQFF. This chain connects TRBV6-2 or TRBV6-3 to TRBJ2-4; D gene ambiguous. The DNA end is more similar to TRBJ2-1, so the J call may be wrong. The CDR3 extends over 14 amino acids. Germline assignment: CDR1 MNHEY and CDR2 SVGEGT.

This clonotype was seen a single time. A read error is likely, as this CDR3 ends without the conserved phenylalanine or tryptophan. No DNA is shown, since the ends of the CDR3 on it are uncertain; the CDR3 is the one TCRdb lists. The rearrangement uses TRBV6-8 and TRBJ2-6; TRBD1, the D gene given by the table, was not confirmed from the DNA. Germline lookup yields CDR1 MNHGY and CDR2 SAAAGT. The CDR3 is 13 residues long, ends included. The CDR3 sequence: CAGGNLYEQYFGA.

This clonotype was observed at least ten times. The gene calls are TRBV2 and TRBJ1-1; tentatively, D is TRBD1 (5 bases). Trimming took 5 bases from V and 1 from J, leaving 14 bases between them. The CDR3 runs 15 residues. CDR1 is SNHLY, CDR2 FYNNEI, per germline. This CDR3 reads CASSTPGLPNTEAFF. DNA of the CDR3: TGTGCCAGCAGTACCCCGGGACTCCCGAACACTGAAGCTTTCTTT.

CDR3 loop: CASSSDSSYEQYF. DNA of the CDR3: TGTGCCAGCAGCTCGGACAGTTCCTACGAGCAGTACTTC. V and J are TRBV7-2 and TRBJ2-7, with D perhaps TRBD1 (6 bases). The CDR3 loop spans 13 amino acids. CDR1 SGHTA and CDR2 FQGNSA come from the germline V gene. V gave up 4 bases and J gave up 1 base, with 8 bases separating them.

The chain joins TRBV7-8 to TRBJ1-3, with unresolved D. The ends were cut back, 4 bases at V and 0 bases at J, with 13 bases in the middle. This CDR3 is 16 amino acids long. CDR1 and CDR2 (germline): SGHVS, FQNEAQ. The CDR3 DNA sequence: TGTGCCAGCAGCTGGCTGGACGGAAGCTCTGGAAACACCATATATTTT. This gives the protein CASSWLDGSSGNTIYF.

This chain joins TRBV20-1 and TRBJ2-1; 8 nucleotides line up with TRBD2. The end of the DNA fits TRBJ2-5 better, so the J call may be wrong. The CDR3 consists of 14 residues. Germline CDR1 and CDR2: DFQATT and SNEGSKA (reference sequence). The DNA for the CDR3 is TGCAGTGCTAGTAAGGGACTAGTGGTCGAGACCCAGTACTTC. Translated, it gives CSASKGLVVETQYF.

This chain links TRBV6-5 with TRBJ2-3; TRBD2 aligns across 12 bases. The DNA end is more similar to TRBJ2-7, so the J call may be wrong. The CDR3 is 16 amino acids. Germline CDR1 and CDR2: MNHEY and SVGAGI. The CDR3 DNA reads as TGTGCCAGCAGTCTCCGACTAGCGGGGGCACTCTACGAGCAGTACTTC. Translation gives CASSLRLAGALYEQYF.

Here the CDR3 reads CASSPGGNYGYTF. As DNA, the CDR3 is TGTGCCAGCAGCCCGGGAGGAAACTATGGCTACACCTTC. The chain employs TRBV6-1 and TRBJ1-2; D gene ambiguous. The germline V and J ends were trimmed by 6 bases and 2 bases, with 10 bases remaining between them. Germline assignment: CDR1 MNHNS and CDR2 SASEGT. The CDR3 runs 13 residues.

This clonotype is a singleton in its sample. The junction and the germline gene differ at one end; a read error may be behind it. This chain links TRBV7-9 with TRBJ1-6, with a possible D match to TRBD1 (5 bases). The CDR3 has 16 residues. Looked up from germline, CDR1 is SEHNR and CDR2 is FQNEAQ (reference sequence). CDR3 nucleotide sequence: TGTGCCAGCAGCCCTATTTATGCCGGGGGTCGTAATGAGCAGTACTTT. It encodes CASSPIYAGGRNEQYF.

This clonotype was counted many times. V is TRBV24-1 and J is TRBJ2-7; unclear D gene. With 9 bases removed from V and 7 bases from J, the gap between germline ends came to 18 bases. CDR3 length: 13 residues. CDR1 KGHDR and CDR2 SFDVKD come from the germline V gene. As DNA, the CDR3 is TGTGCCACCGCTGATCCTCCGAACAATGAGCAGTACTTC. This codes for CATADPPNNEQYF.

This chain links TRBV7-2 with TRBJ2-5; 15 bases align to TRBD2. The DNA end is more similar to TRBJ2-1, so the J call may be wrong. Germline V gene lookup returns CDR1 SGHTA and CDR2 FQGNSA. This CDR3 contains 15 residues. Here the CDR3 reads CASSRGLAGGSEQFF. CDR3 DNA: TGTGCCAGCAGCCGGGGACTAGCGGGAGGAAGTGAGCAGTTCTTC.

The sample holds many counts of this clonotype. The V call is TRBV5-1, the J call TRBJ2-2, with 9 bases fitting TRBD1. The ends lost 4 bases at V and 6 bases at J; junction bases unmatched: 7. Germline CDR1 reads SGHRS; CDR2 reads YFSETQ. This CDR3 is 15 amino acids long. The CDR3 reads CASSTTGGAPGELFF. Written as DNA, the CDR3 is TGCGCCAGCAGCACAACAGGGGGCGCCCCCGGGGAGCTGTTTTTT.

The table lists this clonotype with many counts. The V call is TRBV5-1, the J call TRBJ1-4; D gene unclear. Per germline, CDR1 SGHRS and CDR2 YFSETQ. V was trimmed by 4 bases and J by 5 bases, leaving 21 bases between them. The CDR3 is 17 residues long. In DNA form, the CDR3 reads TGCGCCAGCAGCGTCCAATCTACAGCGCTCCGAAATGAAAAACTGTTTTTT. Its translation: CASSVQSTALRNEKLFF.

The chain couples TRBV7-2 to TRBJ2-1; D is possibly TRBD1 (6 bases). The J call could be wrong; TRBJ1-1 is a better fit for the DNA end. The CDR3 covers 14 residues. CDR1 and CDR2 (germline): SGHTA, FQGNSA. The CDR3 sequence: CASSRDTRTPEAFF. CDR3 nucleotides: TGTGCCAGCAGCCGGGACACCCGGACGCCAGAAGCTTTCTTT.

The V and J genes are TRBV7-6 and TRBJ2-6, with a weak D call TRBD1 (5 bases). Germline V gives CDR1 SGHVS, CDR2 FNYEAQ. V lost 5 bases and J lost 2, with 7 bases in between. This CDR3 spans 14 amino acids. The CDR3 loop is CASSTGAGANVLTF. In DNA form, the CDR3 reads TGTGCCAGCAGCACAGGTGCTGGGGCCAACGTCCTGACTTTC.

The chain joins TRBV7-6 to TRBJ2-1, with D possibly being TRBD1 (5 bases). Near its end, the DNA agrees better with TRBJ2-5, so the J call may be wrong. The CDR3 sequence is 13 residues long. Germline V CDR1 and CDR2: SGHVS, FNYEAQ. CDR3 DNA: TGTGCCAGCAGCTTAGGACAGATGGAGACCCAGTACTTC. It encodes CASSLGQMETQYF.

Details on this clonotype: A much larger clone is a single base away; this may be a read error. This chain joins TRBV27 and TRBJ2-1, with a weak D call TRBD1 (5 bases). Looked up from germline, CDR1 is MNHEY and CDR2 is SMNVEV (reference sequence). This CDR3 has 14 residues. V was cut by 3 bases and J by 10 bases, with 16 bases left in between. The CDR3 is CASSFVGVRYEQFF. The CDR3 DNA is TGTGCCAGCAGTTTCGTAGGGGTGCGCTACGAGCAGTTCTTC.

This CDR3 reads CASSTPPEAKSPQETQYF. The CDR3 DNA reads as TGTGCCAGCAGCACACCCCCCGAAGCGAAAAGTCCCCAAGAGACCCAGTACTTC. The chain is built from TRBV7-3 and TRBJ2-5; D is unresolved. The CDR3 is 18 residues long. The V end lost 5 bases, the J end lost 1 base, and 23 bases lay between the germline ends. From germline, CDR1 is SGHTA and CDR2 FQGTGA.

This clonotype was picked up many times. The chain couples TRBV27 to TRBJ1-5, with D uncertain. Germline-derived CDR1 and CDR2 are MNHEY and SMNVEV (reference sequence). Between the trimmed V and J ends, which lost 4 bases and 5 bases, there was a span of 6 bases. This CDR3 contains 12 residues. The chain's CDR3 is CASSSGDQPQHF. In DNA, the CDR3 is TGTGCCAGCAGTTCCGGGGATCAGCCCCAGCATTTT.